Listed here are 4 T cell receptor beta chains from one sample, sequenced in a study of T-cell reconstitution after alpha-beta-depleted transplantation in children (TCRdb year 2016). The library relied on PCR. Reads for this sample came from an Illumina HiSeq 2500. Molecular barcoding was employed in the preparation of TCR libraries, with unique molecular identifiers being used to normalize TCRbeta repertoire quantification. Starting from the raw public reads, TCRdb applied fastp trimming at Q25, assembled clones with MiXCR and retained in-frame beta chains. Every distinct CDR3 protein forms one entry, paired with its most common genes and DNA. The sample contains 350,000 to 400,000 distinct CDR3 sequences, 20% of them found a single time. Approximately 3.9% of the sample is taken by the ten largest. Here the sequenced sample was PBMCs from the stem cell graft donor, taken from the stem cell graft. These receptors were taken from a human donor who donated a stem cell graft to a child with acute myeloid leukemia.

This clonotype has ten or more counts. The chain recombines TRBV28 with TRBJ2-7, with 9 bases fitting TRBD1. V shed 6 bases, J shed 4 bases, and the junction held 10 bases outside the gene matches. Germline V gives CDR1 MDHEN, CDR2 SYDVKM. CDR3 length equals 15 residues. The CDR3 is CASSMLGTGSYEQYF. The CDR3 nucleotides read TGTGCCAGCAGCATGCTCGGGACAGGGTCGTACGAGCAGTACTTC.

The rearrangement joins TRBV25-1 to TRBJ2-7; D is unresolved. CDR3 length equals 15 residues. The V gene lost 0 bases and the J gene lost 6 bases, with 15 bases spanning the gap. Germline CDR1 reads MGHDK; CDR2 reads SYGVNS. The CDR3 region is CASSEYLGPKVEQYF. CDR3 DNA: TGTGCCAGCAGTGAATATTTAGGACCTAAGGTCGAGCAGTACTTC.

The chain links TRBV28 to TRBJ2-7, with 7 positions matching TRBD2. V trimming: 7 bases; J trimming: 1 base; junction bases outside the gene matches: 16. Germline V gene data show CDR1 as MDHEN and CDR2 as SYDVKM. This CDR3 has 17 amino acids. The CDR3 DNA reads TGTGCCAGCAAACCCCTGTGGGAGGGGTCCTTATCCTACGAGCAGTACTTC. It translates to CASKPLWEGSLSYEQYF.

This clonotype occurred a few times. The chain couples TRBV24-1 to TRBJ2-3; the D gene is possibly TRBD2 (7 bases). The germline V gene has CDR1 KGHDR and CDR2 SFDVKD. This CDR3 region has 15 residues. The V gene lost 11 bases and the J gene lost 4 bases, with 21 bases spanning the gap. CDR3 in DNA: TGTGCCATCCAGCGAACGGGGGCGGGAGCAGATACGCAGTATTTT. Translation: CAIQRTGAGADTQYF.